The 13 T cell receptor beta chains below all came from one sample that was sequenced in a study of cytomegalovirus exposure and HLA in healthy donors. Use of 60 Vbeta and 13 Jbeta primers characterized the PCR. Assay used: immunoSEQ multiplex PCR; TCRdb lists only in-frame clones, some missing. Here the sample table reports 110,000 to 150,000 clones. Sequencing used PBMCs. Receptors were obtained from a male donor in good health and CMV-seronegative.

For this clone: It is unclear where the CDR3 begins or ends on the DNA, so no DNA is shown, and the CDR3 is as TCRdb lists it. The V call is TRBV28, the J call TRBJ1-2; the listed D gene, TRBD1, was not tested against the DNA. The CDR3 totals 14 residues, both ends included. Germline V gives CDR1 MDHEN, CDR2 SYDVKM. CDR3 in amino acids: CASSLDKAFYGYTF.

The rearrangement joins TRBV5-1 to TRBJ2-1; the match to TRBD2 covers 9 bases. The V segment lost 0 bases and the J segment 2 bases; nucleotides outside the gene matches: 3. This CDR3 contains 16 residues. Germline CDR1 reads SGHRS; CDR2 reads YFSETQ. CDR3: CASSLASGGTYNEQFF. In nucleotides, the CDR3 is TGCGCCAGCAGCTTGGCCAGCGGGGGGACCTACAATGAGCAGTTCTTC.

The V call is TRBV30, the J call TRBJ2-1; 16 bases are a match to TRBD2. The ends lost 6 bases at V and 4 bases at J; junction bases unmatched: 12. CDR3 length: 18 residues. In germline, CDR1 is GTSNPN, CDR2 SVGIG (reference sequence). CDR3 in amino acids: CACQAPGLAGGRYNEQFF. The CDR3 nucleotides read TGTGCCTGCCAGGCACCGGGACTAGCGGGAGGGCGGTACAATGAGCAGTTCTTC.

The CDR3 nucleotides read TGTGCCAGTAGCTGGACAGGGGGCTATCGATATGAGCAGTTCTTC. This gives the protein CASSWTGGYRYEQFF. The chain joins TRBV19 to TRBJ2-1, with TRBD1 matching over 11 bases. The CDR3 has 15 amino acids. Germline V gene lookup returns CDR1 LNHDA and CDR2 SQIVND (reference sequence). V dropped 6 bases and J dropped 8; count of bases not matched to a gene: 9. The full variable domain, its missing parts supplied by reference TRBV19 and TRBJ2-1, is DGGITQSPKYLFRKEGQNVTLSCEQNLNHDAMYWYRQDPGQGLRLIYYSQIVNDFQKGDIAEGYSVSREKKESFPLTVTSAQKNPTAFYLCASSWTGGYRYEQFFGPGTRLTVL.

The rearrangement uses TRBV19 and TRBJ2-6, with D unresolved. The CDR3 runs 15 residues. Looked up from germline, CDR1 is LNHDA and CDR2 is SQIVND (reference sequence). Trimming cost V 9 bases and J 0 bases, with 12 bases left between them. This CDR3 reads CASAQTGSGANVLTF. The CDR3 DNA follows: TGTGCCAGCGCGCAAACGGGCTCTGGGGCCAACGTCCTGACTTTC.

The chain employs TRBV6-6 and TRBJ1-5, with 7 positions matching TRBD1. Germline loops: CDR1 MNHNY, CDR2 SVGAGI (reference sequence). V shed 8 bases and J 3 bases; nucleotides not matched to a gene: 10. This CDR3 region has 15 residues. For the CDR3, the DNA is TGTGCCAGCTGTCGGCAGGGGGTCTCCAATCAGCCCCAGCATTTT. It translates to CASCRQGVSNQPQHF.

This sequence joins TRBV13 and TRBJ2-7; D perhaps matches TRBD2 (5 bases). The CDR3 covers 16 residues. V was cut by 0 bases and J by 6 bases, with 18 bases left in between. CDR1 is PRHDT and CDR2 is FYEKMQ in the germline V gene (reference sequence). The CDR3 coding sequence is TGTGCCAGCAGCTTAGGCGTGGCTGAGCGTGGGAGCGAGCAGTACTTC. Encoded protein: CASSLGVAERGSEQYF.

The chain has TRBV5-6 and TRBJ2-1, with 12 nucleotides matching TRBD2. V lost 3 bases, J lost 1 base, and 5 bases stayed unmatched. From germline, CDR1 is SGHDT and CDR2 YYEEEE. The CDR3 contains 17 residues. CDR3 nucleotides: TGTGCCAGCAGCTCTTCGACTAGCGGGAGATCCTACAATGAGCAGTTCTTC. It is translated as CASSSSTSGRSYNEQFF.

The CDR3 protein is CASSAGGQNYNSPLHF. As DNA, the CDR3 is TGTGCCAGCAGTGCCGGGGGGCAGAACTATAATTCACCCCTCCACTTT. The chain carries TRBV9 and TRBJ1-6; TRBD1 is a possible D gene (6 bases). CDR3 length equals 16 residues. Germline values: CDR1 SGDLS, CDR2 YYNGEE. V was cut by 5 bases and J by 3 bases, with 15 bases left in between.

The rearrangement links TRBV28 to TRBJ2-7, with D possibly matching TRBD2 (7 bases). The CDR3 has 15 residues. Germline values: CDR1 MDHEN, CDR2 SYDVKM. Trimming removed 5 bases from V and 4 bases from J, with 18 bases in between. The CDR3 protein is CASSRGGAAVYEQYF. DNA for the CDR3: TGTGCCAGCAGTCGAGGGGGGGCCGCGGTGTACGAGCAGTACTTC.

The chain is built from TRBV6-5 and TRBJ1-2; 10 bases agree with TRBD1. V lost 0 bases to trimming and J lost 6 bases; unmatched junction nucleotides: 7. This CDR3 spans 16 amino acids. Germline V lookup: CDR1 MNHEY, CDR2 SVGAGI. This CDR3 is CASSYSKGQGTHGYTF. In DNA form, the CDR3 reads TGTGCCAGCAGTTACTCGAAGGGACAGGGGACTCATGGCTACACCTTC.

The rearrangement joins TRBV5-1 to TRBJ1-1; a possible D gene is TRBD1 (6 bases). This CDR3 region has 14 residues. Germline V CDR1 and CDR2: SGHRS, YFSETQ. The V end was cut by 4 bases, the J end by 7 bases, with 17 bases between. CDR3 sequence (DNA): TGCGCCAGCAGCGACAACCCAGGGGATTTTGAAGCTTTCTTT. It yields the protein CASSDNPGDFEAFF. Using reference TRBV5-1 and TRBJ1-1 for the parts outside the CDR3, the full variable domain is KAGVTQTPRYLIKTRGQQVTLSCSPISGHRSVSWYQQTPGQGLQFLFEYFSETQRNKGNFPGRFSGRQFSNSRSEMNVSTLELGDSALYLCASSDNPGDFEAFFGQGTRLTVV.

This rearrangement joins TRBV29-1 to TRBJ1-5; D is unclear. CDR3 length: 12 residues. The germline gives CDR1 SQVTM, CDR2 ANQGSEA. Trimming shortened V by 6 bases and J by 9 bases, and 15 bases separated the two germline ends. The CDR3 nucleotides read TGCAGCGTCGACGGAGGTACCGGGCCCCAGCATTTT. Translation: CSVDGGTGPQHF.